One and the same sample provided the 2 T cell receptor beta chains below, sequenced in a study of beta chain features in type 1 diabetes (dated by TCRdb to the late 2010s). The library was obtained by the immunoSEQ multiplex PCR assay. The entire amount of isolated RNA was reverse transcribed using the High Capacity cDNA Reverse Transcription Kit, so the sequenced TCRB transcripts were expressed ones. Here the immuneACCESS table is served through TCRdb, limited to in-frame sequences with V and J called. Missing clones are a known gap in these copies; in checked studies unresolved V genes cover under half, and the rest lacks a known reason. The sample table records over 40,000 clones; approximately 53% of these occur just once. About 0.25% of the sample lies in the top ten. The sample consisted of stem cell memory CD4+ T cells from blood. The sample's cell subset or site label is to be understood as: stem cell-like memory CD4+ T cells. These receptor sequences come from a woman in her thirties in good health.

V is TRBV30 and J is TRBJ1-4, with D unclear. Germline V gene data show CDR1 as GTSNPN and CDR2 as SVGIG (reference sequence). Trimming removed 2 bases at V and 5 bases at J, with 12 bases between. The CDR3 spans 14 residues. This CDR3 is CAWSQGLINEKLFF. The CDR3 DNA sequence: TGTGCCTGGAGTCAAGGACTGATCAATGAAAAACTGTTTTTT.

The sample holds a few counts of this clone. The CDR3 region has the DNA TGCGCCAGCAGCCAATCTAGCTTCCAGTACTACGAGCAGTACTTC. Encoded protein: CASSQSSFQYYEQYF. The chain uses TRBV5-1 and TRBJ2-7, with D perhaps TRBD2 (5 bases). V gave up 4 bases and J gave up 3 bases, with 17 bases separating them. Germline V CDR1 and CDR2: SGHRS, YFSETQ. The CDR3 spans 15 residues.